The rows below give T cell receptor beta chains drawn from one sample of a study of preoperative IRX-2 immunotherapy in early breast cancer. The data were produced by immunoSEQ multiplex PCR, yet TCRdb's version contains in-frame clones alone and is incomplete. There are about 98,000 clones in the sample; approximately 90% occur only once, and approximately 2% lies in the top ten. Sample: tumor tissue, taken after IRX-2 immunotherapy. These receptors came from a human donor with breast cancer. CDR3s include the opening cysteine and the closing phenylalanine or tryptophan. The D gene is left open where the match is weak. A clone size is listed for some rows: how often the clone was seen (once, few, many), or a class if it is expanded.

CDR3aa | CDR3nt | j_gene | d_gene | abundance | v_gene
CASGQTGVYEKLFF | TGTGCCAGTGGGCAAACAGGGGTCTATGAAAAACTGTTTTTT | TRBJ1-4 | TRBD1 | . | TRBV19
CASSSRQGSEVAFF | TGCGCCAGCAGCTCGCGACAGGGGTCGGAGGTAGCTTTCTTT | TRBJ1-1 | TRBD1 | . | TRBV5-1
CASSHTANFQGSTEAFF | TGTGCCAGCAGCCATACGGCGAACTTTCAGGGATCCACTGAAGCTTTCTTT | TRBJ1-1 | . | once | TRBV14
CASSYGSRVFGETQYF | TGTGCCAGCAGTTACGGGAGCAGGGTCTTCGGAGAGACCCAGTACTTC | TRBJ2-5 | . | once | TRBV6-8
CASSLHGAGETQYF | TGTGCCAGCAGTTTACACGGGGCCGGGGAGACCCAGTACTTC | TRBJ2-5 | . | . | TRBV28
CASSASGTGNQPQHF | TGTGCCAGCTCAGCTTCCGGGACAGGAAATCAGCCCCAGCATTTT | TRBJ1-5 | TRBD1 | . | TRBV18
CASSDGTGRSSYNSPLHF | TGTGCCAGCAGTGATGGGACAGGCAGGAGCTCCTATAATTCACCCCTCCACTTT | TRBJ1-6 | TRBD1 | . | TRBV6-4
CAIGGAGQPQHF | TGTGCCATCGGGGGGGCAGGCCAGCCCCAGCATTTT | TRBJ1-5 | . | . | TRBV6-8
CASSIEQGANQPQHF | TGTGCCAGTAGTATAGAGCAGGGGGCGAATCAGCCCCAGCATTTT | TRBJ1-5 | TRBD1 | . | TRBV19
CASSSRTAGQGAENEQFF | TGTGCCAGCAGTTCGCGGACGGCCGGACAGGGGGCAGAGAATGAGCAGTTCTTC | TRBJ2-1 | TRBD1 | . | TRBV6-7
CAWSVAPLGGNTIYF | TGTGCCTGGAGTGTAGCCCCATTAGGAGGAAACACCATATATTTT | TRBJ1-3 | . | . | TRBV30
CASSSGTPRAEQYF | TGTGCCAGCAGTTCCGGGACTCCCAGGGCGGAGCAGTACTTC | TRBJ2-7 | . | . | TRBV28
CASSNSRRTDSYEQYF | TGTGCCAGTAGTAACTCCCGTAGGACTGATTCCTACGAGCAGTACTTC | TRBJ2-7 | . | . | TRBV19
CASSPRVSDTQYF | TGTGCCAGCAGCCCTCGGGTCTCAGATACGCAGTATTTT | TRBJ2-3 | . | . | TRBV7-1
CASSLADRSATEAFF | TGCGCCAGCAGCTTGGCCGACAGGTCCGCCACTGAAGCTTTCTTT | TRBJ1-1 | . | . | TRBV5-1
CAWSAHGELFF | TGTGCCTGGAGTGCGCACGGGGAGCTGTTTTTT | TRBJ2-2 | . | . | TRBV30
CAISGEGIFEAFF | TGTGCCATCAGTGGGGAGGGTATCTTTGAAGCTTTCTTT | TRBJ1-1 | . | . | TRBV6-4
CASSPVVSPDTQYF | TGTGCCAGCAGCCCGGTGGTATCCCCAGATACGCAGTATTTT | TRBJ2-3 | . | . | TRBV7-1
CASGLGDSYNEQFF | TGCGCCAGCGGACTCGGAGACTCCTACAATGAGCAGTTCTTC | TRBJ2-1 | . | . | TRBV5-1
CASSLERRGTNYGYTF | TGCGCCAGCAGCTTGGAAAGGAGGGGGACTAACTATGGCTACACCTTC | TRBJ1-2 | . | . | TRBV5-1
CATSRGPGKETQYF | TGTGCCACCAGCAGAGGTCCAGGGAAAGAGACCCAGTACTTC | TRBJ2-5 | . | . | TRBV15
CASSLLGQNTGELFF | TGTGCCAGCAGCTTATTGGGACAGAACACCGGGGAGCTGTTTTTT | TRBJ2-2 | . | . | TRBV7-6
CASISGFSTGELFF | TGTGCCAGCATCTCAGGTTTTTCCACCGGGGAGCTGTTTTTT | TRBJ2-2 | . | . | TRBV9
CASKTGEGWRNQPQHF | TGTGCCAGCAAAACAGGGGAGGGGTGGCGCAATCAGCCCCAGCATTTT | TRBJ1-5 | TRBD1 | . | TRBV28
CASSLVAGGVGEQFF | TGTGCCAGCAGCTTGGTAGCGGGGGGTGTGGGTGAGCAGTTCTTC | TRBJ2-1 | TRBD2 | once | TRBV11-3
CATSDLSGGAGETQYF | TGTGCCACCAGTGACCTTAGCGGGGGGGCCGGAGAGACCCAGTACTTC | TRBJ2-5 | . | . | TRBV22-1
CASSLFQGSNQPQHF | TGTGCCAGTAGTTTATTTCAGGGAAGCAATCAGCCCCAGCATTTT | TRBJ1-5 | . | . | TRBV19
CATSRIKQGSYGYTF | TGTGCCACCAGCAGAATAAAACAGGGAAGCTATGGCTACACCTTC | TRBJ1-2 | . | . | TRBV15
CASSPRDSSYEQYF | TGTGCCAGCTCACCACGGGACAGCTCCTACGAGCAGTACTTC | TRBJ2-7 | TRBD1 | . | TRBV18
CASSLGRDTTEKLFF | TGTGCCAGCAGCTTGGGGCGGGACACCACTGAAAAACTGTTTTTT | TRBJ1-4 | . | . | TRBV7-6
CASDRGDSVGYTF | TGTGCCAGTGATAGGGGGGACAGCGTGGGCTACACCTTC | TRBJ1-2 | TRBD1 | . | TRBV19
CASSIAQETYEQYF | TGTGCCAGTAGTATAGCACAGGAGACCTACGAGCAGTACTTC | TRBJ2-7 | . | . | TRBV19
CASSEHRGDTGELFF | TGTGCCAGCAGTGAGCACAGGGGGGACACCGGGGAGCTGTTTTTT | TRBJ2-2 | TRBD1 | . | TRBV6-8
CASSSEEGVHSPLHF | TGCGCCAGCAGCTCGGAGGAGGGGGTGCATTCACCCCTCCACTTT | TRBJ1-6 | . | . | TRBV5-1
CSVLGPTNTEAFF | TGCAGCGTTCTCGGACCGACGAACACTGAAGCTTTCTTT | TRBJ1-1 | . | . | TRBV29-1
CSVVRQGSAKNIQYF | TGCAGCGTGGTTCGACAGGGATCGGCCAAAAACATTCAGTACTTC | TRBJ2-4 | TRBD1 | . | TRBV29-1
CASRMGTGGLGTEAFF | TGTGCCAGTAGAATGGGGACAGGGGGCCTGGGCACTGAAGCTTTCTTT | TRBJ1-1 | TRBD1 | . | TRBV19
CASDGTSTNEKLFF | TGTGCCAGTGATGGGACCTCGACTAATGAAAAACTGTTTTTT | TRBJ1-4 | . | . | TRBV28
CASSLEGTHNYGYTF | TGTGCCAGCAGCTTGGAGGGGACACATAACTATGGCTACACCTTC | TRBJ1-2 | . | . | TRBV7-1
CASSLDGLNGYTF | TGTGCCAGCAGCCTCGACGGTTTAAATGGCTACACCTTC | TRBJ1-2 | . | . | TRBV9
CASSLAQTGANEKLFF | TGCGCCAGCAGCTTGGCCCAGACAGGGGCTAATGAAAAACTGTTTTTT | TRBJ1-4 | TRBD1 | . | TRBV5-1
CATSRVVAGTEAFF | TGTGCCACCAGCAGAGTTGTGGCAGGGACTGAAGCTTTCTTT | TRBJ1-1 | . | . | TRBV15
CASSLETQGENTIYF | TGCGCCAGCAGCTTGGAAACACAGGGGGAGAACACCATATATTTT | TRBJ1-3 | TRBD1 | . | TRBV5-1
CATPKGRSSYNEQFF | TGTGCCACCCCGAAGGGCCGAAGCTCCTACAATGAGCAGTTCTTC | TRBJ2-1 | . | . | TRBV12-2
CASSTGVDQETQYF | TGTGCCAGTAGCACAGGAGTAGATCAAGAGACCCAGTACTTC | TRBJ2-5 | . | once | TRBV19
CSGNRGNTEAFF | TGCAGCGGGAACAGGGGGAACACTGAAGCTTTCTTT | TRBJ1-1 | TRBD1 | . | TRBV29-1
CATSRDYTGGQPQHF | TGTGCCACCAGCAGAGATTATACAGGCGGCCAGCCCCAGCATTTT | TRBJ1-5 | . | . | TRBV15
CASSPTLIAEQYF | TGTGCCAGCAGCCCAACCCTCATAGCCGAGCAGTACTTC | TRBJ2-7 | . | . | TRBV7-1
CASSSSYGQGKNNSPLHF | TGTGCCAGCAGCTCATCCTACGGACAGGGAAAGAATAATTCACCCCTCCACTTT | TRBJ1-6 | TRBD1 | . | TRBV11-3
CASSLKVMAIQYF | TGTGCCAGCAGCTTAAAAGTCATGGCCATTCAGTACTTC | TRBJ2-4 | . | . | TRBV7-2
CASSLYGQGARDEQYF | TGTGCCAGCAGCCTATACGGACAGGGGGCAAGGGACGAGCAGTACTTC | TRBJ2-7 | TRBD1 | . | TRBV14
CASRKTGNNQPQHF | TGTGCCAGCAGGAAAACAGGGAACAATCAGCCCCAGCATTTT | TRBJ1-5 | . | . | TRBV6-8
CAISTANSNQPQHF | TGTGCCATCAGCACTGCAAATAGCAATCAGCCCCAGCATTTT | TRBJ1-5 | . | . | TRBV6-8
CASRRLASYEQYF | TGTGCCAGCAGACGACTAGCTTCCTACGAGCAGTACTTC | TRBJ2-7 | TRBD2 | . | TRBV6-8